This entry concerns a single TCR beta chain. Its antigen is unknown. It has no much larger one-base neighbor in the sample; base qualities were not kept. These data originate in a study of cytotoxic CD8 clonotypes in ibrutinib-treated CLL (dated by TCRdb to the early 2020s). Context from the whole study: The cohort was composed of about a dozen relapsed/refractory and about 15 treatment-naive patients; IGHV unmutated status was identified in 17 patients. Partial responses were observed in about 25 patients and complete responses in 2; after a median follow-up of 68 months, remission was maintained in around 14 patients and progression was observed in about twelve. Response samples were obtained after a median of roughly 13 months of treatment, with a range of about 6 to 40 months. On average, each sample had hundreds of thousands of productive templates and roughly 95,000 productive rearrangements. Longitudinal samples were available for about 30% of the roughly 86 trial participants. Cryopreserved peripheral blood mononuclear cells were obtained prior to treatment, at the time of response, and at either disease progression or sustained remission. Every remission and progressive disease sample was obtained while ibrutinib was still being received by the patients. Summary of the overall study and its limitations: Sampling times were not matched between patients in sustained remission and patients whose disease was progressing, and lymph node repertoires were not examined. At baseline, clonality was higher than in age-matched healthy donors and showed a strong correlation with circulating CD8+ T-cell counts. Public clonotypes were rare and either contracted or stayed stable during treatment, and the rise in clonality at ibrutinib response reflected the expansion of private clonotypes. Clonality increased at ibrutinib response, stayed stable in sustained remission, and fell back toward baseline at progression.

The germline V gene encodes CDR1 MNHNY and CDR2 SVGAGI (reference sequence). Germline trimming amounts to 6 bases on V and 3 bases on J, with 5 as the count of junction bases outside the gene matches. Spanning cysteine to phenylalanine, the CDR3 consists of 14 amino acids. The only DNA kept is the CDR3, 42 bases in frame from the first base. What this sample's time point label stands for: about eleven months on ibrutinib. For TCR beta library preparation, approximately 2 micrograms of genomic DNA was extracted from cryopreserved PBMCs. High-throughput TCR beta sequencing was performed on longitudinal blood samples from CLL patients receiving ibrutinib monotherapy. Patients were enrolled in a phase 2 open-label single-center ibrutinib monotherapy trial. A MiSeq instrument was used for deep resolution sequencing, which targeted depths ranging from 1 in 1 million up to 1 in 200,000 T cells, with coverage averaging 10x for each clonotype. TCR beta libraries were generated with the immunoSEQ hsTCRB Kit. The study's own analysis went as follows. The data were analyzed with ImmunoSEQ Analyzer and ImmunoSEQ Data Assistant, and V, D and J gene assignments followed IMGT definitions. Clonality, which ranges from 0 to 1, was calculated as one minus the normalized Shannon entropy of productive rearrangement frequencies. Public clonotype analysis was restricted to overrepresented clonotypes comprising at least 0.05% of each patient's repertoire. Repertoires from 10 to 15 age-matched healthy donors in immuneACCESS were used as clonality controls. TCRdb mirrors the immuneACCESS table, restricted to in-frame sequences. Some clones are absent from its copies; in checked studies, under half trace to an unresolved V gene, and the reason for the others is unknown. V, J and clone size derive from that table, while D and trimming were established from the DNA sequence. The sample includes around 150,000 clones, with approximately 77% observed a single time. Roughly 1.9% of the sample is in the top ten clones.

The chain is assembled from TRBV6-6 and TRBJ2-7, with 10 bases aligning to TRBD2. The receptor was derived from a human donor with chronic lymphocytic leukemia. The sample was PBMCs, taken after 12 months of ibrutinib treatment. CDR3 reads: CASRNRTSGYEQYF. Here is the DNA: TGTGCCAGCAGAAACCGGACTAGCGGCTACGAGCAGTACTTC.